This T cell receptor beta chain was identified during a study of Graves' ophthalmopathy and Graves' hyperthyroidism. There are many counts of this clonotype. CDR3 regions of TCR beta were amplified from RNA transcripts. First-round RT-PCR employed HTBI primers, with a second-round multiplex PCR after it. Via MiXCR, TCRdb re-called the multiplex PCR reads, giving one row per CDR3 protein. The sample lists 400,000 to 450,000 distinct CDR3 sequences, around 21% occurring once. CDR3 length equals 13 residues. CDR1 is SGHVS, CDR2 FQNEAQ, per germline. Losses at the gene ends were 6 bases for V and 4 bases for J; bases not matched to a gene: 3. Researchers turned away patients with other autoimmune diseases, uncontrolled infections, pregnancy or lactation. 10 ml of fresh blood yielded the PBMCs by density gradient.

V gene TRBV7-8 combines with J gene TRBJ2-7; 10 nucleotides match TRBD1. This sequence was found in a woman under 30 with stable Graves' hyperthyroidism. The sequencing sample was made of peripheral blood. For the CDR3, the DNA is TGTGCCAGCAGAGGGGACAGGGGTTACGAGCAGTACTTC. Residues: CASRGDRGYEQYF.